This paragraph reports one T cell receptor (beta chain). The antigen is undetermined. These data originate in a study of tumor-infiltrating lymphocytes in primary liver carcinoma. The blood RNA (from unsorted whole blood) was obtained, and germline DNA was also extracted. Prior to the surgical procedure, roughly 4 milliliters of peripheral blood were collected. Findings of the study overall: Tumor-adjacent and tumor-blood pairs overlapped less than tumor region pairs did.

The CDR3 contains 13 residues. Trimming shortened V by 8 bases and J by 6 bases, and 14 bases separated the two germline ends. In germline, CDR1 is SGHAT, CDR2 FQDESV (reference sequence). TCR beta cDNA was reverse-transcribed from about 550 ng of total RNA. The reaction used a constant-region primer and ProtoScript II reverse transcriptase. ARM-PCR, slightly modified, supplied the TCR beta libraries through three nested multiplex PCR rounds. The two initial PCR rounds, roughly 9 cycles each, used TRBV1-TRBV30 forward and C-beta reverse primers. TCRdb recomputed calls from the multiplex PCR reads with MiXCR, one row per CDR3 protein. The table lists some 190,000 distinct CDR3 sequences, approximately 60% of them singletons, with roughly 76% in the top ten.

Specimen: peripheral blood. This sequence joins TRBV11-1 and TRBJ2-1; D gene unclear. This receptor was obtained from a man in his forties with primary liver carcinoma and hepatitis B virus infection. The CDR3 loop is CASGTNGSNEQFF. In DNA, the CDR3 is TGTGCCAGCGGAACTAACGGTTCCAATGAGCAGTTCTTC. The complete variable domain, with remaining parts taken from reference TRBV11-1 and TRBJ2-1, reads EAEVAQSPRYKITEKSQAVAFWCDPISGHATLYWYRQILGQGPELLVQFQDESVVDDSQLPKDRFSAERLKGVDSTLKIQPAELGDSAMYLCASGTNGSNEQFFGPGTRLTVL.